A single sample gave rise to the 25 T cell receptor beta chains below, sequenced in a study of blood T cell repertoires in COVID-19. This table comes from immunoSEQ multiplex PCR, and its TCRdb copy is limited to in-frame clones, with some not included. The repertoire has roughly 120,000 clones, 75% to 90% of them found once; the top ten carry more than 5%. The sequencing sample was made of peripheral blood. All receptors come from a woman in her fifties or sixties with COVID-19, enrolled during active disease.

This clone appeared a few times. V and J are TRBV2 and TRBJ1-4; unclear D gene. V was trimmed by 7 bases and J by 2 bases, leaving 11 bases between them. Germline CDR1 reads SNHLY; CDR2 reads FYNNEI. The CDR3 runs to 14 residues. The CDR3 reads CASTWEGTNEKLFF. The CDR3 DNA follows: TGTGCCAGCACTTGGGAGGGCACTAATGAAAAACTGTTTTTT.

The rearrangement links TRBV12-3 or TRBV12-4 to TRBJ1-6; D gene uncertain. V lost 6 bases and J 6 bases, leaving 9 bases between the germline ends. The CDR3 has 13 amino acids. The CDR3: CASRYLSNSPLHF. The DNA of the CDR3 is TGTGCCAGCAGATACCTCAGTAATTCACCCCTCCACTTT.

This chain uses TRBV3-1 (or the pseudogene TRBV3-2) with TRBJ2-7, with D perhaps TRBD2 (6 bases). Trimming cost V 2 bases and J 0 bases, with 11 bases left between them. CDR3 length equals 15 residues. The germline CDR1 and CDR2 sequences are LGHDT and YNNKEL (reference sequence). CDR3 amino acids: CASSQSGVPSYEQYF. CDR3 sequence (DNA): TGTGCCAGCAGCCAATCGGGGGTTCCCTCCTACGAGCAGTACTTC.

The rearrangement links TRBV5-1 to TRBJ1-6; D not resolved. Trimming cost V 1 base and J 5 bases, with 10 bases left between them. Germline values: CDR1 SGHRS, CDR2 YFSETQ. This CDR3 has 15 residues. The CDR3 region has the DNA TGCGCCAGCAGCTTGAAGGGAGGAGATAATTCACCCCTCCACTTT. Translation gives CASSLKGGDNSPLHF.

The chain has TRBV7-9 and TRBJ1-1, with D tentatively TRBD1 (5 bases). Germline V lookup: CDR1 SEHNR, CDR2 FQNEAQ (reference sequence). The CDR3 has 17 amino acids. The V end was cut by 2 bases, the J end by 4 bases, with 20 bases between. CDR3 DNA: TGTGCCAGCAGCTTAAAGGGCGCAGGGCTGCTTGTCACTGAAGCTTTCTTT. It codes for CASSLKGAGLLVTEAFF.

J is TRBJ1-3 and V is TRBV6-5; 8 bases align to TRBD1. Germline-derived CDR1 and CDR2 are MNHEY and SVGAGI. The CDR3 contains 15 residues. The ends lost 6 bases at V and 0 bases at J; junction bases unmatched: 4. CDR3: CASRVDRGSGNTIYF. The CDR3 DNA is TGTGCCAGCAGAGTAGACAGGGGCTCTGGAAACACCATATATTTT.

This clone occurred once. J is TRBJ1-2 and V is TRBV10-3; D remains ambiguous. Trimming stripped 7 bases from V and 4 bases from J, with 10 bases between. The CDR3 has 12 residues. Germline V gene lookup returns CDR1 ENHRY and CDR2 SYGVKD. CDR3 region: CAITGNAYGYTF. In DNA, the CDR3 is TGTGCCATCACGGGGAATGCCTATGGCTACACCTTC.

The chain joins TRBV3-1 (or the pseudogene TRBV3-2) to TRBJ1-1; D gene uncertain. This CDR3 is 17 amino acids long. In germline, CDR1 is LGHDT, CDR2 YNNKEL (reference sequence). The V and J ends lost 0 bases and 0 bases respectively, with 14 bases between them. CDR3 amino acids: CASSQDRGILMNTEAFF. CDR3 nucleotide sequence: TGTGCCAGCAGCCAAGATCGAGGGATCCTAATGAACACTGAAGCTTTCTTT.

CDR3 bases: TGTGCCAGCAGCCCCGGGACTAAGAACACCGGGGAGCTGTTTTTT. Encoded protein: CASSPGTKNTGELFF. V gene TRBV11-3 combines with J gene TRBJ2-2; 7 nucleotides agree with TRBD2. The CDR3 totals 15 residues. V was pared by 5 bases and J by 1 base, with 4 bases of the junction left unmatched. Looked up from germline, CDR1 is SGHNT and CDR2 is YENEEA.

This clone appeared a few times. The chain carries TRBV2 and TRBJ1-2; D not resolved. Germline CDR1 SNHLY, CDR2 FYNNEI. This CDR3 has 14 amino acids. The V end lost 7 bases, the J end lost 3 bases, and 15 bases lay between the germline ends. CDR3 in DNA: TGTGCCAGCACCGTACCGGCGGGCCACTATGGCTACACCTTC. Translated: CASTVPAGHYGYTF.

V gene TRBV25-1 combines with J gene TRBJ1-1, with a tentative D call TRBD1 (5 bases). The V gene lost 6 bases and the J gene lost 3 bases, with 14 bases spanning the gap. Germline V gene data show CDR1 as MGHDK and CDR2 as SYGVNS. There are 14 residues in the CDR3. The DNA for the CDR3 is TGTGCCAGCAGGGACTATTTGGGGGACACTGAAGCTTTCTTT. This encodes CASRDYLGDTEAFF. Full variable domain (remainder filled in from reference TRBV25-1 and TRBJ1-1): EADIYQTPRYLVIGTGKKITLECSQTMGHDKMYWYQQDPGMELHLIHYSYGVNSTEKGDLSSESTVSRIRTEHFPLTLESARPSHTSQYLCASRDYLGDTEAFFGQGTRLTVV.

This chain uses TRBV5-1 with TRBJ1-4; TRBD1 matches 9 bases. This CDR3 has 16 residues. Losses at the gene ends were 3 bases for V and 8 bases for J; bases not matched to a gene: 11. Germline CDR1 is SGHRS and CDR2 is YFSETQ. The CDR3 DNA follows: TGCGCCAGCAGCTGGACTGGACAGGGGAGGGAAGAAAAACTGTTTTTT. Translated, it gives CASSWTGQGREEKLFF.

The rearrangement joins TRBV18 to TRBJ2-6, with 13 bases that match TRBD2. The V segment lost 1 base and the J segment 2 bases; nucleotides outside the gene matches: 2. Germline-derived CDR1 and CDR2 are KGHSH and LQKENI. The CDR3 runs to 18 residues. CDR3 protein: CASSPQTSGGTGANVLTF. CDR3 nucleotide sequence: TGTGCCAGCTCACCACAGACTAGCGGGGGGACTGGGGCCAACGTCCTGACTTTC.

CDR3 residues: CASSLGGTANYGYTF. CDR3 nucleotides: TGTGCCAGCAGCTTAGGTGGGACAGCTAACTATGGCTACACCTTC. The chain is built from TRBV13 and TRBJ1-2; 7 bases line up with TRBD1. J lost 0 bases, V lost 0 bases, and 1 base had no gene match. From germline, CDR1 is PRHDT and CDR2 FYEKMQ (reference sequence). The CDR3 has 15 residues.

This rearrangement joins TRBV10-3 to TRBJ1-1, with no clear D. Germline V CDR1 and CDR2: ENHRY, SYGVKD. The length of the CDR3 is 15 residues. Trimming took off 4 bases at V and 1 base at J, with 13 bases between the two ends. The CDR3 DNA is TGTGCCATCAGTGCCCGCCTTACAGCGAACACTGAAGCTTTCTTT. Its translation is CAISARLTANTEAFF.

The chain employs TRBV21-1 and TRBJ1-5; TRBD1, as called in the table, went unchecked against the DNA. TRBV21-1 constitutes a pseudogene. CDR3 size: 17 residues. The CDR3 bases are TGTGCCAGCAGCAAAGCTGGGACAGGGGACCGGGATCAGCCCCAGCATTTT. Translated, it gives CASSKAGTGDRDQPQHF.

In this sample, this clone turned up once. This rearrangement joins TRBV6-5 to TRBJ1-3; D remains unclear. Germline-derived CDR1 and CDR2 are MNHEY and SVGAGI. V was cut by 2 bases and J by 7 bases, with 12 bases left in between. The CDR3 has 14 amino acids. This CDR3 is CASSYNRGWNTIYF. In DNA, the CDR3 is TGTGCCAGCAGTTACAATCGGGGTTGGAACACCATATATTTT.

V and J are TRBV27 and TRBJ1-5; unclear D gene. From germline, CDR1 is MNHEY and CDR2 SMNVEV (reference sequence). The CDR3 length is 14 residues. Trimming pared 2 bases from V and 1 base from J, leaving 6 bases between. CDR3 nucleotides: TGTGCCAGCAGTTTAGGTAGAAGCAATCAGCCCCAGCATTTT. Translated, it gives CASSLGRSNQPQHF.

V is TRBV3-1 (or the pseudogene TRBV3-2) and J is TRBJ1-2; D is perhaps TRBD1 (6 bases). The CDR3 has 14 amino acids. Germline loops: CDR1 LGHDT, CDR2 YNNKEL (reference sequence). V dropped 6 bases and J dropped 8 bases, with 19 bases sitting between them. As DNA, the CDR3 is TGTGCCAGCAGTCGAAATCCAGGGGATGGGGGCTACACCTTC. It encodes CASSRNPGDGGYTF.

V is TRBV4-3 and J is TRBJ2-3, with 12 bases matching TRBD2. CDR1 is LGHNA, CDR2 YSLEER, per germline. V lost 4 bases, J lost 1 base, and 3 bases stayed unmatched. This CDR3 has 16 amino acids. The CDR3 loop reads CASSRRTSGGTDTQYF. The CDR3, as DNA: TGCGCCAGCAGCCGGCGGACTAGCGGGGGCACAGATACGCAGTATTTT.

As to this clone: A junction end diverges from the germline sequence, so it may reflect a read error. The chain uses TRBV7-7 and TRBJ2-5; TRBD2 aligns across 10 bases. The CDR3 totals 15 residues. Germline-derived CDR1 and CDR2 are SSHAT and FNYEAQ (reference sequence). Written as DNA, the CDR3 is TGTGCTAGCAGCTTAGGGCTAGCGGGGGCCGGGACCCAGTACTTC. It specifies CASSLGLAGAGTQYF.

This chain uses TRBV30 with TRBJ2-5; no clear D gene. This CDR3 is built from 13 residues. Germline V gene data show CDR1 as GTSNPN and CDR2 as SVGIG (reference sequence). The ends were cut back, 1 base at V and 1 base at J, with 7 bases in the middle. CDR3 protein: CAWSGYTQETQYF. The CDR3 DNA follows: TGTGCCTGGAGTGGGTACACCCAAGAGACCCAGTACTTC.

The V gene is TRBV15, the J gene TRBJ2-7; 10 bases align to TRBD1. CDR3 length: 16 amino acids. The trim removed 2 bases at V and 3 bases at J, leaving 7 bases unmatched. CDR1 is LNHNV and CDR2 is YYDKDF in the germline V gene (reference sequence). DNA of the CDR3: TGTGCCACCAGCAGACGTGGACAGGGGGGTAACTACGAGCAGTACTTC. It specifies CATSRRGQGGNYEQYF.

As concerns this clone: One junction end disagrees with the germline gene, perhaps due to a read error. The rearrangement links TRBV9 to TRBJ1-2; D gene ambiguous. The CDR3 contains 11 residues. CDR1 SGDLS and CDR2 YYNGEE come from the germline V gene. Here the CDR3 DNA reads TGTGCCAGCAGCGTAGGTCCAGGTCTAAACTTC. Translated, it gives CASSVGPGLNF.

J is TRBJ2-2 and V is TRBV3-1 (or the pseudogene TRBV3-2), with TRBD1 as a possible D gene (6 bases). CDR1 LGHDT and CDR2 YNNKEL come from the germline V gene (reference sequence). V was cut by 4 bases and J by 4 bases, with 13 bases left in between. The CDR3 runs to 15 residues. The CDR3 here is CASSLPGASTGELFF. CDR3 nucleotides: TGTGCCAGCAGCCTACCAGGGGCGAGCACCGGGGAGCTGTTTTTT.